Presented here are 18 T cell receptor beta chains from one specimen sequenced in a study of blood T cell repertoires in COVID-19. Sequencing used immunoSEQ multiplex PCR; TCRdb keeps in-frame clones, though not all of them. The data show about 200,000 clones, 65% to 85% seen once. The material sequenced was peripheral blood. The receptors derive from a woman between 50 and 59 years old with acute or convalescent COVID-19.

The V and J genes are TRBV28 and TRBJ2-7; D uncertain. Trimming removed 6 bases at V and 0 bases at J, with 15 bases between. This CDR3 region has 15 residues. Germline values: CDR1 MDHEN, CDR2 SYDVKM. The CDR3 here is CASRAAWQTSYEQYF. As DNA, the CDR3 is TGTGCCAGCAGGGCGGCGTGGCAGACCTCCTACGAGCAGTACTTC.

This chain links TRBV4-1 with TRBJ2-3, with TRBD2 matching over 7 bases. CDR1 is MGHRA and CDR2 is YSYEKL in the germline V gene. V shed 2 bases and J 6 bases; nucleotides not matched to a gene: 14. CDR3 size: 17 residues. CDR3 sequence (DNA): TGCGCCAGCAGCCAATCTCGGGCGGGGGACCGCTCGGATACGCAGTATTTT. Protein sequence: CASSQSRAGDRSDTQYF.

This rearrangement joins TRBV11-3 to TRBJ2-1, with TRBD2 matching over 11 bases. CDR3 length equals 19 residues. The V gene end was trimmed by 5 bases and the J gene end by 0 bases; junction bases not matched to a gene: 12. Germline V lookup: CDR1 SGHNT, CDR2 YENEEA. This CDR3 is CASSPSLAGGGGSYNEQFF. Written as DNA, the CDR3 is TGTGCCAGCAGCCCCTCCTTAGCGGGAGGGGGGGGCTCCTACAATGAGCAGTTCTTC.

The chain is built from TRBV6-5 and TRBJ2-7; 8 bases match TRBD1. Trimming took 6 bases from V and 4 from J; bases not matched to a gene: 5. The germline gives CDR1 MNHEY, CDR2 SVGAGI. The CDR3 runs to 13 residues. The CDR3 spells CASRGQGLYEQYF. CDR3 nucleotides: TGTGCCAGCAGAGGACAGGGTCTATACGAGCAGTACTTC.

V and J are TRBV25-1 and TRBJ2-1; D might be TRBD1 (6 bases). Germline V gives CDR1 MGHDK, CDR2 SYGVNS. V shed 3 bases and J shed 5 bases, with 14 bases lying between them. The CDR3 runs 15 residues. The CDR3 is CASSDTGKGDNEQFF. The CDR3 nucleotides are TGTGCCAGCAGTGATACAGGGAAGGGGGACAATGAGCAGTTCTTC. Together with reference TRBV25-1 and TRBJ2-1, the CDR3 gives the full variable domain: EADIYQTPRYLVIGTGKKITLECSQTMGHDKMYWYQQDPGMELHLIHYSYGVNSTEKGDLSSESTVSRIRTEHFPLTLESARPSHTSQYLCASSDTGKGDNEQFFGPGTRLTVL.

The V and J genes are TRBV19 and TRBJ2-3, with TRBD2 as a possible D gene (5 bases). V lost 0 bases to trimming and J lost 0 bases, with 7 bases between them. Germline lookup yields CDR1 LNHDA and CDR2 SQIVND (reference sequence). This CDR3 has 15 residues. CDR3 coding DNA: TGTGCCAGTAGTATAGAGGAGGACAGCACAGATACGCAGTATTTT. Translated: CASSIEEDSTDTQYF.

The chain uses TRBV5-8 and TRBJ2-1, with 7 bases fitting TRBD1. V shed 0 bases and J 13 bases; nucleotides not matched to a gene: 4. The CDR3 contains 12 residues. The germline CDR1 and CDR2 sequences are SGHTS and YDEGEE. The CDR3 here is CASSLAGTVQFF. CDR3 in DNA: TGTGCCAGCAGCTTGGCCGGGACAGTCCAGTTCTTC.

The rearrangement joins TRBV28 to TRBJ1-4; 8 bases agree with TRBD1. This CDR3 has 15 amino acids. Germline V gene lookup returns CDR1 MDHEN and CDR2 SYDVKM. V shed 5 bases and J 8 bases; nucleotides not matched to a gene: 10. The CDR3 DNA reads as TGTGCCAGCAGTCCCGTCGACAGGGGTGGAGAAAAACTGTTTTTT. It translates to CASSPVDRGGEKLFF. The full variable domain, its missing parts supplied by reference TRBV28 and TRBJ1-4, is DVKVTQSSRYLVKRTGEKVFLECVQDMDHENMFWYRQDPGLGLRLIYFSYDVKMKEKGDIPEGYSVSREKKERFSLILESASTNQTSMYLCASSPVDRGGEKLFFGSGTQLSVL.

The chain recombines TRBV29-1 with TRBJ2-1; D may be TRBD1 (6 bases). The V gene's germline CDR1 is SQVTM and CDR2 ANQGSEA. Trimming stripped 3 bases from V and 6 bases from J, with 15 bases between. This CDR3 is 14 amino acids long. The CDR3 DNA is TGCAGCGTTGATGCACAGGGAGTACCCAATGAGCAGTTCTTC. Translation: CSVDAQGVPNEQFF.

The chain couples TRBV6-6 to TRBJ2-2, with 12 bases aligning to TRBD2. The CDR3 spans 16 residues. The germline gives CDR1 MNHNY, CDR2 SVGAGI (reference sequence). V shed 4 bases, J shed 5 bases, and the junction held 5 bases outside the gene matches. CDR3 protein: CASSSTSGSGTGELFF. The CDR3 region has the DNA TGTGCCAGCAGTTCGACTAGCGGGAGTGGAACCGGGGAGCTGTTTTTT.

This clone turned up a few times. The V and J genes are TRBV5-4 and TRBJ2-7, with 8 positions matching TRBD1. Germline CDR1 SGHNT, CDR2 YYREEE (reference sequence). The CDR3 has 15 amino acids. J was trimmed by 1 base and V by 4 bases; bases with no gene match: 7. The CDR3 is CASSLGQGRSYEQYF. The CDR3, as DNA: TGTGCCAGCAGCCTCGGACAGGGCAGGTCCTACGAGCAGTACTTC.

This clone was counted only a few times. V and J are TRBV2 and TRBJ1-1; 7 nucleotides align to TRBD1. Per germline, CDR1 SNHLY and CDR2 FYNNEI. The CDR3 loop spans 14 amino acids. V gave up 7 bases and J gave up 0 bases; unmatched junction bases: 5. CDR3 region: CASKTGTVNTEAFF. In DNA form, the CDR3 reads TGTGCCAGCAAAACCGGGACAGTGAACACTGAAGCTTTCTTT.

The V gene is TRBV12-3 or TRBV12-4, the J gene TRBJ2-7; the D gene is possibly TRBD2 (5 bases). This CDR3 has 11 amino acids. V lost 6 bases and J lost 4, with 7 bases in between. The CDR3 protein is CASSRLYEQYF. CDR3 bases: TGTGCCAGCAGCCGACTATACGAGCAGTACTTC.

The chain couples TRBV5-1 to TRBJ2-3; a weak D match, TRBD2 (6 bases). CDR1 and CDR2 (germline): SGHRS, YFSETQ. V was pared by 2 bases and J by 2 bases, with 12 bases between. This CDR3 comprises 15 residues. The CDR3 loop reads CASSLDTGVTDTQYF. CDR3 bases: TGCGCCAGCAGCTTAGATACGGGAGTCACAGATACGCAGTATTTT. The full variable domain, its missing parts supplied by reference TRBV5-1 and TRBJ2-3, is KAGVTQTPRYLIKTRGQQVTLSCSPISGHRSVSWYQQTPGQGLQFLFEYFSETQRNKGNFPGRFSGRQFSNSRSEMNVSTLELGDSALYLCASSLDTGVTDTQYFGPGTRLTVL.

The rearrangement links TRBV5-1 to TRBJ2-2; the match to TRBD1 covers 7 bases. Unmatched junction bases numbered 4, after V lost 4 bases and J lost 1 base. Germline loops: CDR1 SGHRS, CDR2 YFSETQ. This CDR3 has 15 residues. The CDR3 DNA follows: TGCGCCAGCAGCCCGGGACAGCGGAACACCGGGGAGCTGTTTTTT. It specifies CASSPGQRNTGELFF. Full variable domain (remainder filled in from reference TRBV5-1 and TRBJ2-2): KAGVTQTPRYLIKTRGQQVTLSCSPISGHRSVSWYQQTPGQGLQFLFEYFSETQRNKGNFPGRFSGRQFSNSRSEMNVSTLELGDSALYLCASSPGQRNTGELFFGEGSRLTVL.

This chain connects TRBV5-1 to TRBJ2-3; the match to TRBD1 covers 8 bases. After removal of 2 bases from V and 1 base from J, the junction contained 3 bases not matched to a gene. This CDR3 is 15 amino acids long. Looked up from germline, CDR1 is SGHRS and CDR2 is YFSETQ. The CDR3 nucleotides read TGCGCCAGCAGCTTCGGACAGGGCGGCACAGATACGCAGTATTTT. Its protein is CASSFGQGGTDTQYF.

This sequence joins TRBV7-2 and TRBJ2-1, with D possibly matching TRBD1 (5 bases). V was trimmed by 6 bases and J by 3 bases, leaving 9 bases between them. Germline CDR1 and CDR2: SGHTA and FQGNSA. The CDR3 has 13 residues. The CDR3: CASSGANYNEQFF. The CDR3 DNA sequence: TGTGCCAGCAGTGGGGCTAACTACAATGAGCAGTTCTTC.

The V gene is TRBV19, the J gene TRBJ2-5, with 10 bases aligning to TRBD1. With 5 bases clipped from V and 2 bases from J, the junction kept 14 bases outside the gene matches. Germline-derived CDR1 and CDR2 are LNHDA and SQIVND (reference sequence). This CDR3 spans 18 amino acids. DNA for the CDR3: TGTGCCAGTAGTTCCCGGGACAGGGGTTTGGGGTTTCAAGAGACCCAGTACTTC. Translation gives CASSSRDRGLGFQETQYF.